The source of this T cell receptor (beta chain) is a study of T cells in localized non-small cell lung cancer (dated by TCRdb to 2018 to 2021). In terms of the full investigation: The study examined T cell repertoires in roughly 240 patients with early-stage NSCLC and compared tumors with uninvolved tumor-adjacent lungs. The cohort comprised under 250 treatment-naïve NSCLC patients with resected, localized lung tumors. The mean age of the NSCLC patients was approximately 71 years, with 120 to 150 men and 95 to 110 women. General findings and caveats noted by the study authors: Because the study design was exploratory, TCR variables were selected using unadjusted p-values without false-discovery rate correction. Of the top 100 tumor clones, a median of approximately 60 were detected in paired uninvolved adjacent lung; under 35 were also among that lung's top 100. Uninvolved tumor-adjacent lung showed the highest T cell clonality, higher than tumor, which suggests more focused antigenic responses in the adjacent lung. Higher T cell density in blood was associated with longer overall survival, whereas higher clonality in adjacent lung was associated with shorter survival. Because multi-region tumor sequencing was not done, intratumor heterogeneity could not be ruled out.

The germline V gene (reference sequence) yields SGHNT for CDR1 and YYREEE for CDR2. Trimmed from V: 4 bases; trimmed from J: 4 bases; junction bases lacking a gene match: 13. The CDR3 goes from the cysteine to the phenylalanine over 16 residues. Only the CDR3 portion is preserved as DNA: 48 bases, with reading frame beginning at the first base. A note on this clone: There is no known antigen for this receptor. No base quality information exists; no much larger clone differs at one position.

At diagnosis, peripheral blood, uninvolved tumor-adjacent lung and tumor were collected and were preserved as a mix of fresh-frozen and FFPE material. For TCR repertoire profiling, the blood samples were analyzed as peripheral blood mononuclear cells. The immunoSEQ Assay was used to sequence TCR beta CDR3 regions from DNA. In the paper's pipeline: To compute T cell density, TCR beta template counts were normalized to usable DNA, which was estimated by amplifying housekeeping genes. Richness was estimated using the preseqR package, with extrapolation to 400,000 templates for PBMC samples and to 120,000 templates for tissue samples. Clonality was defined by subtracting Pielou's evenness from one. Differential abundance testing on productive amino-acid clonotypes, with a minimum total count of 5 and an alpha of 0.1, was used to identify tissue-enriched TCRs. The Jaccard Index and the Morisita Overlap Index were used to measure how much the repertoires overlapped between compartments. GLIPH grouped TCR beta CDR3s together with public tetramer-defined viral CDR3s, and a viral motif had to include at least three viral sequences and also show V-gene enrichment. The immuneACCESS repertoire file appears here via TCRdb, limited to in-frame rearrangements. These files lack a portion of the clones; in checked studies, under half of the deficit traces to unresolved V genes, and the cause of the others is not known. V, J and clone size reflect that table, while D and trimming were determined from the DNA. This sample holds around 130,000 clones; about 90% were observed only once. Together, the top ten hold around 1.7% of the sample.

The clonotype comes from a female donor older than 55 with stage I lung adenocarcinoma. The chain joins TRBV5-4 to TRBJ2-7, and TRBD2 aligns with 8 junction nucleotides. Material: peripheral blood, obtained before any cancer treatment. The DNA reads TGTGCCAGCAGCCAGCATACTAGCGGAGTGGGATACGAGCAGTACTTC. Its protein reads: CASSQHTSGVGYEQYF.